One and the same sample provided the 26 T cell receptor beta chains below, sequenced in a study of shared T cell receptors in the human thymus. Profiled with immunoSEQ multiplex PCR; TCRdb holds only in-frame clones, not every one. The sample has roughly 700,000 clones, more than 75% seen once. These data also featured in a second study, about human thymus T cells.

Sequencing was carried out using thymocytes. The receptors originated from a boy younger than two with a congenital heart defect.

A remark on this clone: At one of its ends the junction is not consistent with the germline gene, which may arise from a read error. The chain carries TRBV15 and TRBJ2-7; TRBD1 matches at 7 bases. This CDR3 is built from 13 residues. Germline V gene sequence: CDR1 LNHNV, CDR2 YYDKDF (reference sequence). The CDR3 region is CATSTTAGDRRNF. For the CDR3, the DNA is TGTGCCACCAGCACCACCGCCGGGGACAGAAGAAATTTC.

The J gene is TRBJ2-1, the V gene TRBV30, with 10 bases fitting TRBD2. V gave up 0 bases and J gave up 5 bases; unmatched junction bases: 7. Germline CDR1 reads GTSNPN; CDR2 reads SVGIG (reference sequence). The CDR3 totals 16 residues. Written as DNA, the CDR3 is TGTGCCTGGAGTGTCTTACTAGCGGGAAAGAACAATGAGCAGTTCTTC. Translated: CAWSVLLAGKNNEQFF.

The V and J genes are TRBV30 and TRBJ1-1, with TRBD1 matching 10 bases. With V trimmed by 3 bases and J by 1 base, 2 bases remained unmatched. Germline CDR1 is GTSNPN and CDR2 is SVGIG (reference sequence). This CDR3 contains 14 residues. The CDR3 sequence: CAWRGQGKNTEAFF. The CDR3 DNA sequence: TGTGCCTGGAGGGGACAGGGGAAGAACACTGAAGCTTTCTTT.

The V and J genes are TRBV4-3 and TRBJ2-7, with 9 bases matching TRBD2. This CDR3 region has 14 residues. The germline V gene encodes CDR1 LGHNA and CDR2 YSLEER. V trimming: 0 bases; J trimming: 9 bases; junction bases outside the gene matches: 6. CDR3: CASSQDLLAGRQYF. In DNA, the CDR3 is TGCGCCAGCAGCCAAGATCTCCTAGCGGGGAGGCAGTACTTC.

The chain carries TRBV5-1 and TRBJ2-7; TRBD1 matches at 9 bases. This CDR3 is built from 15 residues. J lost 4 bases, V lost 4 bases, and 9 bases had no gene match. Germline V lookup: CDR1 SGHRS, CDR2 YFSETQ. CDR3 in DNA: TGCGCCAGCAGCCCGGACAGGGGCGTGCAATACGAGCAGTACTTC. Translating it yields CASSPDRGVQYEQYF.

The chain has TRBV7-2 and TRBJ2-7, with 10 bases lining up with TRBD1. CDR3 size: 15 residues. V was pared by 4 bases and J by 2 bases, with 5 bases of the junction left unmatched. Germline V gene sequence: CDR1 SGHTA, CDR2 FQGNSA. The CDR3 DNA follows: TGTGCCAGCAGCTCGACTGACAGGGGGCCCTACGAGCAGTACTTC. It yields the protein CASSSTDRGPYEQYF.

This sequence joins TRBV4-3 and TRBJ2-5; 14 nucleotides line up with TRBD2. Germline V gives CDR1 LGHNA, CDR2 YSLEER. The CDR3 extends over 16 amino acids. With V trimmed by 2 bases and J by 4 bases, 3 bases remained unmatched. The CDR3 spells CASSQSGTSGRETQYF. The CDR3 DNA sequence: TGCGCCAGCAGCCAATCCGGGACTAGCGGGAGAGAGACCCAGTACTTC.

The V and J genes are TRBV25-1 and TRBJ2-7; D call uncertain. The CDR3 is 13 residues long. CDR1 is MGHDK and CDR2 is SYGVNS in the germline V gene. V lost 0 bases and J lost 7, with 10 bases in between. CDR3 bases: TGTGCCAGCAGTGAATACCCTAGAGGTGAGCAGTACTTC. The encoded protein is CASSEYPRGEQYF.

The sample holds a few counts of this clone. The chain uses TRBV6-4 and TRBJ1-2; maybe TRBD1 (5 bases). V was pared by 2 bases and J by 1 base, with 11 bases between. The CDR3 consists of 15 residues. Per germline, CDR1 MRHNA and CDR2 SNTAGT. The CDR3, as DNA: TGTGCCAGCAGTGACACCACAGGCAGTAACTATGGCTACACCTTC. Translation: CASSDTTGSNYGYTF.

This clone was seen more than once but under ten times. The chain employs TRBV5-1 and TRBJ1-1; no clear D gene. The CDR3 sequence is 13 residues long. V lost 1 base, J lost 11 bases, and 15 bases lay in between. The germline CDR1 and CDR2 sequences are SGHRS and YFSETQ. The CDR3 DNA follows: TGCGCCAGCAGCTTGAACGAGGGAGGAGGGGCTTTCTTT. As protein: CASSLNEGGGAFF.

V and J are TRBV4-3 and TRBJ1-2; 11 bases are a match to TRBD1. V shed 0 bases and J 4 bases; nucleotides not matched to a gene: 7. Per germline, CDR1 LGHNA and CDR2 YSLEER. This CDR3 region has 17 residues. The CDR3 DNA sequence: TGCGCCAGCAGCCAAGATCCCGGGACAGGGGGTAGCTATGGCTACACCTTC. Encoded protein: CASSQDPGTGGSYGYTF.

The chain couples TRBV5-5 to TRBJ1-1; 9 nucleotides agree with TRBD1. CDR1 SGHKS and CDR2 YYEKEE come from the germline V gene (reference sequence). The CDR3 extends over 17 amino acids. V lost 6 bases and J lost 1; bases outside the gene matches: 13. The chain's CDR3 is CASTLWEPGQGNTEAFF. The CDR3 DNA reads as TGTGCCAGCACTCTTTGGGAACCGGGACAGGGGAACACTGAAGCTTTCTTT.

This chain links TRBV29-1 with TRBJ2-7; TRBD1 agrees at 9 bases. The germline gives CDR1 SQVTM, CDR2 ANQGSEA. CDR3 size: 14 residues. V lost 3 bases, J lost 2 bases, and 5 bases stayed unmatched. The CDR3 DNA is TGCAGCGTTGACGGGGACAGGGCCCCCTACGAGCAGTACTTC. Amino acid sequence: CSVDGDRAPYEQYF.

This clone has only one observation. The chain links TRBV6-1 to TRBJ2-7, with TRBD2 identical over 10 bases. This CDR3 contains 15 residues. CDR1 and CDR2 (germline): MNHNS, SASEGT. J was trimmed by 2 bases and V by 7 bases; bases with no gene match: 8. The CDR3 DNA is TGTGCCAGCACTCCGGGACTAGCGCCTGCCTACGAGCAGTACTTC. Its protein is CASTPGLAPAYEQYF.

The chain employs TRBV5-6 and TRBJ2-1; D is possibly TRBD2 (6 bases). V gave up 7 bases and J gave up 8 bases, with 16 bases separating them. CDR3 length: 13 residues. Germline V CDR1 and CDR2: SGHDT, YYEEEE. The CDR3 bases are TGTGCCAGCTATCCCAGTTGGGGGGATGAGCAGTTCTTC. This gives the protein CASYPSWGDEQFF.

This clone was recorded only once. The chain has TRBV27 and TRBJ2-7; D is perhaps TRBD1 (6 bases). CDR3 length: 12 residues. The germline CDR1 and CDR2 sequences are MNHEY and SMNVEV (reference sequence). Trimming removed 5 bases from V and 3 bases from J, with 8 bases in between. The CDR3 region is CASSATGYEQYF. The CDR3 DNA reads as TGTGCCAGCAGTGCGACAGGCTACGAGCAGTACTTC.

This clone has just one count. J is TRBJ1-2 and V is TRBV25-1; TRBD1 might be the D (5 bases). The CDR3 has 15 residues. With 5 bases removed from V and 0 bases from J, the gap between germline ends came to 13 bases. Germline CDR1 MGHDK, CDR2 SYGVNS. Written as DNA, the CDR3 is TGTGCCAGCAGTCCGCCCGGGACTGCTAACTATGGCTACACCTTC. Its protein is CASSPPGTANYGYTF.

V is TRBV5-4 and J is TRBJ1-2, with 12 bases aligning to TRBD1. Germline loops: CDR1 SGHNT, CDR2 YYREEE (reference sequence). CDR3 length equals 15 residues. J was trimmed by 8 bases and V by 2 bases; bases with no gene match: 7. The DNA for the CDR3 is TGTGCCAGCAGCTTACCCGGGACAGGGGGCGACGGCTACACCTTC. This translates into CASSLPGTGGDGYTF.

The chain has TRBV27 and TRBJ2-7; D uncertain. V gave up 4 bases and J gave up 3 bases, with 10 bases separating them. The CDR3 totals 13 residues. Germline lookup yields CDR1 MNHEY and CDR2 SMNVEV (reference sequence). In DNA, the CDR3 is TGTGCCAGCAGTTACGGAGCCGGCTACGAGCAGTACTTC. Protein sequence: CASSYGAGYEQYF.

The chain recombines TRBV21-1 with TRBJ2-7; the D call TRBD2 from the table was never checked on the DNA. TRBV21-1 corresponds to a pseudogene. The CDR3 is 17 amino acids. The CDR3, as DNA: TGTGCCAGCAGCAGTTCAGATGAGCGGGAGCGATCCTACGAGCAGTACTTC. Protein sequence: CASSSSDERERSYEQYF.

This chain joins TRBV4-3 and TRBJ2-5, with D possibly being TRBD2 (5 bases). Germline V gives CDR1 LGHNA, CDR2 YSLEER. This CDR3 is built from 17 residues. V lost 1 base and J 5 bases, leaving 20 bases between the germline ends. CDR3 DNA sequence: TGCGCCAGCAGCCAAGCTCCCCCGGGCCCCCCGGGGGAGACCCAGTACTTC. It codes for CASSQAPPGPPGETQYF.

The V and J genes are TRBV7-9 and TRBJ1-1; D uncertain. The CDR3 sequence is 13 residues long. Germline lookup yields CDR1 SEHNR and CDR2 FQNEAQ (reference sequence). Trimming removed 5 bases from V and 5 bases from J, with 12 bases in between. CDR3 sequence reads: CASSPREQTEAFF. The CDR3 coding sequence is TGTGCCAGCAGCCCTCGGGAGCAAACTGAAGCTTTCTTT.

V and J are TRBV29-1 and TRBJ2-5; 7 nucleotides line up with TRBD1. The CDR3 length is 15 residues. The trim removed 6 bases at V and 5 bases at J, leaving 15 bases unmatched. Germline CDR1 and CDR2: SQVTM and ANQGSEA. CDR3 residues: CSVAQGRTGVETQYF. DNA for the CDR3: TGCAGCGTGGCTCAGGGACGGACAGGCGTGGAGACCCAGTACTTC.

The genes are TRBV11-3 and TRBJ1-1, with D hard to call. This CDR3 comprises 15 residues. Trimming removed 5 bases from V and 4 bases from J, with 17 bases in between. Germline CDR1 reads SGHNT; CDR2 reads YENEEA. CDR3 loop: CASSRRGPPCTEAFF. The CDR3 DNA reads TGTGCCAGCAGCCGCCGAGGGCCGCCTTGCACTGAAGCTTTCTTT.

V and J are TRBV5-8 and TRBJ1-5; the match to TRBD1 covers 8 bases. The CDR3 spans 16 residues. V was clipped by 3 bases and J by 3 bases; unmatched bases: 8. Per germline, CDR1 SGHTS and CDR2 YDEGEE. The DNA of the CDR3 is TGTGCCAGCAGCTGGGGGCGGGACAGGCCCAATCAGCCCCAGCATTTT. Its protein is CASSWGRDRPNQPQHF. Full variable domain (missing parts from reference TRBV5-8 and TRBJ1-5): EAGVTQSPTHLIKTRGQQATLRCSPISGHTSVYWYQQALGLGLQFLLWYDEGEERNRGNFPPRFSGRQFPNYSSELNVNALELEDSALYLCASSWGRDRPNQPQHFGDGTRLSIL.

The J gene is TRBJ1-5, the V gene TRBV7-9, with 8 bases matching TRBD1. The V segment lost 1 base and the J segment 7 bases; nucleotides outside the gene matches: 3. Germline assignment: CDR1 SEHNR and CDR2 FQNEAQ (reference sequence). This CDR3 spans 14 amino acids. CDR3 bases: TGTGCCAGCAGCTTAGATCAGGGGGCCCAGCCCCAGCATTTT. Residues: CASSLDQGAQPQHF.